This T cell receptor (beta chain) appears in the sequencing data of a study of cytomegalovirus exposure and HLA in healthy donors. Germline V gene data show CDR1 as MGHRA and CDR2 as YSYEKL. The V gene lost 5 bases and the J gene lost 1 base, with 15 bases spanning the gap. This CDR3 region has 16 residues. In the PCR, 60 Vbeta and 13 Jbeta primers were used. Sequenced by immunoSEQ multiplex PCR; TCRdb stores in-frame clones only, minus some. The sample carries about 140,000 clones, around three quarters recorded once. The source of this sequence is a man aged 25-45 years in good health and CMV-seronegative. The V and J genes are TRBV4-1 and TRBJ2-1; D is possibly TRBD2 (6 bases). The sequencing sample was made of PBMCs. The CDR3 reads CASSTPGTRSYNEQFF. CDR3 DNA: TGCGCCAGCAGCACCCCCGGGACTCGATCCTACAATGAGCAGTTCTTC.